This entry lists 32 T cell receptor beta chains sequenced from one sample in a study of tumor-infiltrating lymphocytes in glioblastoma multiforme. TCRB libraries came from RNA via three nested multiplex PCR rounds. TCRdb processed the multiplex PCR reads anew with MiXCR; each CDR3 protein has one entry. The table records around 10,000 distinct CDR3 sequences, about three quarters of them present only once. The sequenced material came from brain tumor tissue. The source of these receptors is a male donor with glioblastoma.

The gene calls are TRBV5-4 and TRBJ2-1; D call uncertain. Germline assignment: CDR1 SGHNT and CDR2 YYREEE (reference sequence). This CDR3 has 15 amino acids. Trimming cost V 0 bases and J 7 bases, with 14 bases left between them. CDR3: CASSLGNSRINEQFF. CDR3 bases: TGTGCCAGCAGCTTGGGGAATAGCCGGATAAATGAGCAGTTCTTC.

V usage is TRBV12-3 or TRBV12-4 and J usage is TRBJ1-2; 8 bases line up with TRBD1. V shed 5 bases and J 7 bases; nucleotides not matched to a gene: 3. The CDR3 extends over 12 amino acids. The CDR3 region is CASSPGQAGYTF. CDR3 DNA: TGTGCCAGCAGTCCGGGACAGGCTGGCTACACCTTC.

The V gene is TRBV6-5, the J gene TRBJ1-6; 7 bases are shared with TRBD1. The CDR3 extends over 14 amino acids. The V and J ends lost 6 bases and 7 bases, in that order; junction bases with no gene match: 6. Looked up from germline, CDR1 is MNHEY and CDR2 is SVGAGI. The CDR3 region is CASRQTGWNSPLHF. In nucleotides, the CDR3 is TGTGCCAGCAGGCAGACAGGGTGGAATTCACCCCTCCACTTT.

This clonotype was detected a few times. Just one base apart from a much larger clone, this may be a read error. The rearrangement uses TRBV2 and TRBJ2-3; 10 bases are shared with TRBD2. The length of the CDR3 is 16 residues. The V and J ends lost 8 bases and 2 bases, in that order; junction bases with no gene match: 10. Germline values: CDR1 SNHLY, CDR2 FYNNEI. CDR3 bases: TGTGCCAGCTTTTCGCCACTAGCGGGACCCACAGATACGCAGTATTTT. Its protein product is CASFSPLAGPTDTQYF. Complete variable domain (other parts from reference TRBV2 and TRBJ2-3): EPEVTQTPSHQVTQMGQEVILRCVPISNHLYFYWYRQILGQKVEFLVSFYNNEISEKSEIFDDQFSVERPDGSNFTLKIRSTKLEDSAMYFCASFSPLAGPTDTQYFGPGTRLTVL.

The chain carries TRBV5-4 and TRBJ2-4, with a tentative D call TRBD1 (5 bases). The germline CDR1 and CDR2 sequences are SGHNT and YYREEE (reference sequence). The CDR3 contains 15 residues. With 3 bases removed from V and 3 bases from J, the gap between germline ends came to 13 bases. CDR3 coding DNA: TGTGCCAGCAGCTACCAGGGTCTCGGCAAAAACATTCAGTACTTC. Translated, it gives CASSYQGLGKNIQYF.

To note about this clonotype: This may arise from a read error, as a much more abundant clone is one base away. This chain connects TRBV7-3 to TRBJ2-1; possible D gene TRBD2, 5 bases. This CDR3 spans 17 amino acids. CDR1 SGHTA and CDR2 FQGTGA come from the germline V gene. CDR3 region: CTSSSTPAGDYNNEQFF. The CDR3 DNA reads as TGTACCAGCAGCTCAACTCCAGCCGGTGACTACAACAATGAGCAGTTCTTC.

This clonotype is deemed medium-sized. This sequence joins TRBV10-2 and TRBJ2-5; D is perhaps TRBD2 (5 bases). In germline, CDR1 is WSHSY, CDR2 SAAADI. CDR3 length equals 17 residues. V dropped 6 bases and J dropped 5 bases, with 25 bases sitting between them. CDR3 loop: CASRGRTGLISGETQYF. The CDR3 DNA reads TGCGCCAGCAGGGGGAGAACTGGACTCATCTCGGGGGAGACCCAGTACTTC.

V gene TRBV14 combines with J gene TRBJ2-3; D possibly corresponds to TRBD1 (6 bases). Per the germline V gene, CDR1 is SGHDN and CDR2 is FVKESK. V lost 1 base to trimming and J lost 3 bases, with 14 bases between them. The CDR3 covers 16 residues. CDR3 protein: CASSQGTGTSTDTQYF. The DNA of the CDR3 is TGTGCCAGCAGCCAAGGGACTGGGACATCGACAGATACGCAGTATTTT.

This clonotype was seen many times. The V call is TRBV28, the J call TRBJ2-5; D perhaps matches TRBD2 (5 bases). The CDR3 length is 14 residues. Germline loops: CDR1 MDHEN, CDR2 SYDVKM. V was cut by 3 bases and J by 3 bases, with 11 bases left in between. The CDR3: CASSFQAVKETQYF. The DNA for the CDR3 is TGTGCCAGCAGTTTTCAAGCGGTAAAAGAGACCCAGTACTTC.

This clonotype is categorized as medium-sized (0.01 to 0.1%). The V call is TRBV29-1, the J call TRBJ2-3, with 8 positions matching TRBD2. The V gene's germline CDR1 is SQVTM and CDR2 ANQGSEA. V was clipped by 4 bases and J by 5 bases; unmatched bases: 8. The length of the CDR3 is 14 residues. The CDR3 bases are TGCAGCGTTGGGTTAGCGGGAAGTGGAGATACGCAGTATTTT. It is translated as CSVGLAGSGDTQYF.

By share, this clonotype ranks as medium-sized (0.01 to 0.1%). The chain has TRBV6-5 and TRBJ2-7, with D unresolved. Germline lookup yields CDR1 MNHEY and CDR2 SVGAGI. The V and J ends lost 0 bases and 7 bases respectively, with 13 bases between them. This CDR3 spans 14 amino acids. CDR3 DNA sequence: TGTGCCAGCAGTTACTCGATTTTGTTCGGGGAGCAGTACTTC. Its protein is CASSYSILFGEQYF.

This clonotype was picked up a small number of times. Germline and junction disagree at one end, which may indicate a read error. This chain uses TRBV29-1 with TRBJ1-6, with 7 bases lining up with TRBD1. Germline CDR1 reads SQVTM; CDR2 reads ANQGSEA. The length of the CDR3 is 13 residues. The CDR3 loop reads CIVAGDRESPLHF. Written as DNA, the CDR3 is TGCATCGTTGCCGGGGACAGAGAGTCACCCCTCCACTTT.

This clonotype was counted between two and nine times. The chain combines TRBV11-1 with TRBJ2-1; D unclear. Germline lookup yields CDR1 SGHAT and CDR2 FQDESV (reference sequence). There are 15 residues in the CDR3. Trimming left V 3 bases short and J 0 bases short, with 9 bases between. This chain's CDR3 is CASSFGRDSYNEQFF. The DNA for the CDR3 is TGTGCCAGCAGCTTTGGGCGAGACTCCTACAATGAGCAGTTCTTC.

Worth noting for this clonotype: The CDR3 end shows no conserved phenylalanine or tryptophan, and so a read error is likely. This rearrangement joins TRBV20-1 to TRBJ2-3, with 15 bases fitting TRBD2. Germline CDR1 is DFQATT and CDR2 is SNEGSKA (reference sequence). The CDR3 is 20 residues long. The CDR3, as DNA: TGCAGTGCTTGTCGCCCCGGACTAGCGGGAGGGCCGAGTAGCACGGATACGCAGTATTAT. Encoded protein: CSACRPGLAGGPSSTDTQYY.

This clonotype was counted between two and nine times. As DNA, the CDR3 is TGCAGCGTTGAACAGCTTACCTATGGCTACACCTTC. Encoded protein: CSVEQLTYGYTF. The rearrangement uses TRBV29-1 and TRBJ1-2, with unresolved D. CDR1 is SQVTM and CDR2 is ANQGSEA in the germline V gene. Trimming left V 2 bases short and J 4 bases short, with 8 bases between. There are 12 residues in the CDR3.

By its share, this clonotype is medium-sized. The V call is TRBV29-1, the J call TRBJ2-7; D might be TRBD2 (5 bases). The V and J ends lost 0 bases and 3 bases respectively, with 6 bases between them. Per germline, CDR1 SQVTM and CDR2 ANQGSEA. This CDR3 has 12 amino acids. CDR3 nucleotides: TGCAGCGTTGAAGAGACTATCTACGAGCAGTACTTC. Its translation: CSVEETIYEQYF.

Of note for this clonotype: An end of the junction does not agree with germline; a read error may underlie this. In DNA, the CDR3 is TGCAGTGCTGGAGATCTTCTAACGGGAGTCAATGAGAAGTTCTTC. The encoded protein is CSAGDLLTGVNEKFF. The chain uses TRBV20-1 and TRBJ2-1, with D possibly matching TRBD2 (6 bases). CDR1 and CDR2 (germline): DFQATT, SNEGSKA (reference sequence). The CDR3 runs to 15 residues.

As for this clonotype: At one of its ends the junction is not consistent with the germline gene, which may arise from a read error. CDR3 in amino acids: CVSSQDRRQRINSPLHF. In DNA form, the CDR3 reads TGTGTCAGCAGCCAAGATAGGAGACAGAGGATTAATTCACCCCTCCACTTT. V and J are TRBV4-1 and TRBJ1-6; D is perhaps TRBD1 (5 bases). The CDR3 consists of 17 residues. Germline lookup yields CDR1 MGHRA and CDR2 YSYEKL.

Of note for this clonotype: At one end, the junction sequence differs from germline, possibly due to a read error. The genes are TRBV20-1 and TRBJ2-3; 9 bases line up with TRBD2. The germline V gene has CDR1 DFQATT and CDR2 SNEGSKA (reference sequence). The CDR3 loop spans 20 amino acids. In nucleotides, the CDR3 is TGCAGTACTAGTCGCCCGGGACTGGCGGGAGGGCCGAGTAGCACAGATACGCAGTATTTT. It encodes CSTSRPGLAGGPSSTDTQYF.

Worth noting for this clonotype: This CDR3 fails to terminate in the conserved phenylalanine or tryptophan, so it likely reflects a read error. The chain uses TRBV29-1 and TRBJ2-2; a weak D match, TRBD1 (5 bases). Per the germline V gene, CDR1 is SQVTM and CDR2 is ANQGSEA. This CDR3 contains 13 residues. This CDR3 is CRASLDIDGELFY. The CDR3 nucleotides are TGCAGGGCATCTTTGGACATTGATGGGGAGCTGTTTTAT.

This clonotype occurred a few times. This CDR3 is missing its conserved last phenylalanine or tryptophan, likely due to a read error. The V call is TRBV6-5, the J call TRBJ2-5, with D perhaps given as TRBD1 or TRBD2 (5 bases each). In germline, CDR1 is MNHEY, CDR2 SVGAGI. This CDR3 contains 12 residues. The CDR3 DNA reads TGTGCCAGCAGTTGGGACCAAGGGACCCAGTACTCC. This translates into CASSWDQGTQYS.

Turning to this clonotype: One end of the junction is discordant with germline, which a read error may explain. The rearrangement links TRBV20-1 to TRBJ2-3, with D possibly being TRBD1 or TRBD2 (5 bases each). The CDR3 contains 15 residues. Germline loops: CDR1 DFQATT, CDR2 SNEGSKA (reference sequence). The CDR3 spells CSALRTGTTLSTRYF. As DNA, the CDR3 is TGCAGTGCCCTACGGACGGGGACGACCCTTAGTACGCGGTATTTT.

On this clonotype: Compared with germline, one end of the junction differs, possibly owing to a read error. The chain recombines TRBV14 with TRBJ1-2; D unclear. The CDR3 has 15 amino acids. CDR1 and CDR2 from the germline V gene are SGHDN and FVKESK. CDR3 sequence reads: CATSQYSVSAYGYTF. In DNA form, the CDR3 reads TGTGCCACCAGCCAATACAGCGTTTCAGCCTATGGCTACACCTTC. The whole variable domain, filled in from reference TRBV14 and TRBJ1-2, reads EAGVTQFPSHSVIEKGQTVTLRCDPISGHDNLYWYRRVMGKEIKFLLHFVKESKQDESGMPNNRFLAERTGGTYSTLKVQPAELEDSGVYFCATSQYSVSAYGYTFGSGTRLTVV.

This clonotype appeared many times. The chain carries TRBV5-1 and TRBJ2-7, with 9 bases fitting TRBD2. Germline lookup yields CDR1 SGHRS and CDR2 YFSETQ. The J segment lost 6 bases and the V segment lost 2 bases, leaving 12 bases of the junction unmatched. This CDR3 comprises 16 residues. In DNA, the CDR3 is TGCGCCAGCAGCTTCCGACTAGCGGCCTATTTCACCGAGCAGTACTTC. This translates into CASSFRLAAYFTEQYF. Full variable domain (rest looked up from reference TRBV5-1 and TRBJ2-7): KAGVTQTPRYLIKTRGQQVTLSCSPISGHRSVSWYQQTPGQGLQFLFEYFSETQRNKGNFPGRFSGRQFSNSRSEMNVSTLELGDSALYLCASSFRLAAYFTEQYFGPGTRLTVT.

Of note for this clonotype: An end of the junction differs from the germline gene, which may be a read error. The chain joins TRBV7-8 to TRBJ2-1, with TRBD2 matching over 7 bases. In germline, CDR1 is SGHVS, CDR2 FQNEAQ. The CDR3 spans 15 residues. The DNA for the CDR3 is TGTGCCGGCAGCTTATGGAAGGGACTAAGAAATGAGCAGTTCTTC. Translation gives CAGSLWKGLRNEQFF.

For this clonotype: A read error may produce the germline difference seen at one junction end. The rearrangement joins TRBV11-2 to TRBJ2-1; 7 bases are a match to TRBD1. Per germline, CDR1 SGHAT and CDR2 FQNNGV. The CDR3 spans 17 residues. In DNA, the CDR3 is TGTGCCAGTAGCTTAGTGGTAAGGGGGCCTTCGCGCAATGAGCAGTTCTTC. Encoded protein: CASSLVVRGPSRNEQFF.

To note about this clonotype: This may arise from a read error, as a much more abundant clone is one base away. J is TRBJ2-1 and V is TRBV5-5; 11 bases are shared with TRBD2. Germline V lookup: CDR1 SGHKS, CDR2 YYEKEE (reference sequence). This CDR3 spans 20 amino acids. The CDR3, as DNA: TGTGCCAGCAGATCTAACGGGACTAGCGGCCTAGCGGAAATATACATTGAGCAGTTCTTC. Its translation is CASRSNGTSGLAEIYIEQFF.

The chain carries TRBV11-2 and TRBJ1-4; TRBD1 agrees at 7 bases. The CDR3 has 17 amino acids. Germline loops: CDR1 SGHAT, CDR2 FQNNGV. Unmatched junction bases numbered 10, after V lost 3 bases and J lost 3 bases. CDR3 region: CASSFGQEAASNEKLFF. CDR3 nucleotide sequence: TGTGCCAGCAGCTTCGGACAGGAGGCGGCATCTAATGAAAAACTGTTTTTT.

The gene calls are TRBV11-1 and TRBJ2-7; TRBD1 matches at 10 bases. This CDR3 region has 16 residues. The V segment lost 0 bases and the J segment 2 bases; nucleotides outside the gene matches: 4. The V gene's germline CDR1 is SGHAT and CDR2 FQDESV (reference sequence). CDR3 in amino acids: CASSLATGTGAYEQYF. CDR3 in DNA: TGTGCCAGCAGCTTAGCGACCGGGACAGGGGCCTACGAGCAGTACTTC.

J is TRBJ2-7 and V is TRBV20-1; 7 nucleotides match TRBD2. The CDR3 runs 15 residues. After removal of 0 bases from V and 2 bases from J, the junction contained 7 bases not matched to a gene. Germline CDR1 reads DFQATT; CDR2 reads SNEGSKA (reference sequence). The CDR3 sequence is CSARDESGNPYEQYF. The CDR3 bases are TGCAGTGCTAGAGATGAAAGCGGGAATCCCTACGAGCAGTACTTC.

Details on this clonotype: No conserved phenylalanine or tryptophan ends this CDR3, so it is likely a read error. It is unclear where the CDR3 begins or ends on the DNA, so no DNA is shown, and the CDR3 is as TCRdb lists it. CDR3 in amino acids: CASSLDLGGSFSYERYS. The chain is built from TRBV11-2 and TRBJ2-7; no check of the table's D call, TRBD2, against the DNA was made. In germline, CDR1 is SGHAT, CDR2 FQNNGV. The CDR3 sequence runs 17 residues, both termini included.

On this clonotype: It is likely a read error, because the conserved phenylalanine at the end of the CDR3 is missing. V usage is TRBV10-3 and J usage is TRBJ2-1; D perhaps matches TRBD2 (5 bases). Trimming removed 6 bases from V and 6 bases from J, with 9 bases in between. This CDR3 comprises 12 residues. Germline loops: CDR1 ENHRY, CDR2 SYGVKD. The CDR3 loop is CAIRAASNEQFL. In nucleotides, the CDR3 is TGTGCCATCAGAGCGGCCAGCAATGAGCAGTTCTTA.